The 23 T cell receptor beta chains below come from one sample, sequenced in a study of shared T cell receptors in the human thymus. Here immunoSEQ multiplex PCR was the method, and the copy in TCRdb shows in-frame clones only, minus some. The sample lists almost 550,000 clones, about 80% seen once, with more than 0.01% in the top ten. These data were also reused for a study on human thymus T cells.

Sequencing was performed on thymocytes. These receptors originate from a boy under three years old with a congenital heart defect.

CDR3 protein: CASSLSEQGSYEQYF. CDR3 nucleotides: TGTGCCAGCAGTTTATCAGAGCAGGGATCCTACGAGCAGTACTTC. This chain uses TRBV28 with TRBJ2-7; TRBD1 is a possible D gene (5 bases). The length of the CDR3 is 15 residues. Germline lookup yields CDR1 MDHEN and CDR2 SYDVKM. V was trimmed by 1 base and J by 1 base, leaving 11 bases between them.

The table lists this clone with a count of one. The chain couples TRBV7-3 to TRBJ2-3, with 14 bases lining up with TRBD2. V lost 5 bases and J lost 0; bases outside the gene matches: 7. This CDR3 has 18 amino acids. Germline CDR1 reads SGHTA; CDR2 reads FQGTGA. CDR3 region: CASSPGLAGGSSTDTQYF. The DNA for the CDR3 is TGTGCCAGCAGCCCCGGACTAGCGGGGGGATCTAGCACAGATACGCAGTATTTT.

This clone was detected only a few times. The gene calls are TRBV4-1 and TRBJ2-7, with TRBD2 as a possible D gene (6 bases). CDR3 size: 14 residues. The V gene lost 4 bases and the J gene lost 3 bases, with 13 bases spanning the gap. The V gene's germline CDR1 is MGHRA and CDR2 YSYEKL. The CDR3: CASSPPRRDYEQYF. The DNA of the CDR3 is TGCGCCAGCAGCCCACCGCGGCGGGACTACGAGCAGTACTTC.

A few counts support this clone. V usage is TRBV11-2 and J usage is TRBJ2-7, with 7 positions matching TRBD2. This CDR3 is 18 amino acids long. Germline CDR1 is SGHAT and CDR2 is FQNNGV. The trim removed 4 bases at V and 5 bases at J, leaving 20 bases unmatched. The CDR3 nucleotides are TGTGCCAGCAGCTCACGAGGGTTGGGGGAGGGCCTCTACCACGAGCAGTACTTC. Translating gives CASSSRGLGEGLYHEQYF.

The chain combines TRBV4-2 with TRBJ1-1; tentative D call: TRBD1 (5 bases). This CDR3 comprises 12 residues. In germline, CDR1 is LGHNA, CDR2 YNFKEQ. V gave up 1 base and J gave up 6 bases, with 6 bases separating them. CDR3 amino acids: CASSQGGAEAFF. In DNA, the CDR3 is TGTGCCAGCAGCCAAGGGGGCGCTGAAGCTTTCTTT.

J is TRBJ1-2 and V is TRBV5-1; D is perhaps TRBD1 (5 bases). V was pared by 3 bases and J by 4 bases, with 13 bases between. This CDR3 contains 14 residues. CDR1 and CDR2 (germline): SGHRS, YFSETQ. CDR3 in amino acids: CASSSDQDIYGYTF. DNA for the CDR3: TGCGCCAGCAGCTCAGATCAGGACATCTATGGCTACACCTTC.

Here the CDR3 DNA reads TGTGCCAGCAGCTTACACAGGGTGGAGACCAAAAACATTCAGTACTTC. This codes for CASSLHRVETKNIQYF. The chain employs TRBV7-9 and TRBJ2-4; TRBD1 is a possible D gene (6 bases). The CDR3 is made up of 16 amino acids. Germline assignment: CDR1 SEHNR and CDR2 FQNEAQ (reference sequence). V was clipped by 2 bases and J by 2 bases, with 13 bases between them.

The chain recombines TRBV27 with TRBJ1-1; possibly TRBD1 for D (6 bases). The germline V gene encodes CDR1 MNHEY and CDR2 SMNVEV (reference sequence). The CDR3 is made up of 14 amino acids. V was pared by 5 bases and J by 5 bases, with 15 bases between. The CDR3 DNA reads as TGTGCCAGCAGTCCTTCACAGGGTTTTACTGAAGCTTTCTTT. It encodes CASSPSQGFTEAFF.

This clone was counted only a few times. The V gene is TRBV7-6, the J gene TRBJ2-1; 9 bases map to TRBD2. The CDR3 is 16 residues long. Trimming removed 3 bases from V and 9 bases from J; junction bases left unmatched: 12. Germline lookup yields CDR1 SGHVS and CDR2 FNYEAQ. The CDR3 spells CASSLSRREGSSEQFF. The CDR3, as DNA: TGTGCCAGCAGCTTGTCTCGGCGGGAGGGGAGTAGTGAGCAGTTCTTC.

This CDR3 reads CASSKGGRGLVADTQYF. As DNA, the CDR3 is TGTGCCAGCAGTAAAGGGGGCAGGGGGCTAGTGGCAGATACGCAGTATTTT. The V gene is TRBV27, the J gene TRBJ2-3; 8 bases agree with TRBD1. The V gene's germline CDR1 is MNHEY and CDR2 SMNVEV (reference sequence). The length of the CDR3 is 17 residues. The V and J ends lost 5 bases and 4 bases, in that order; junction bases with no gene match: 14.

This chain joins TRBV6-5 and TRBJ1-4; D gene unclear. Trimming removed 0 bases at V and 3 bases at J, with 11 bases between. The CDR3 is 16 residues long. In germline, CDR1 is MNHEY, CDR2 SVGAGI. This chain's CDR3 is CASSYSTTQSNEKLFF. The CDR3 nucleotides read TGTGCCAGCAGTTACTCCACAACACAATCTAATGAAAAACTGTTTTTT.

The chain joins TRBV10-3 to TRBJ1-3, with a tentative D call TRBD1 (5 bases). CDR1 and CDR2 (germline): ENHRY, SYGVKD. Trimming removed 11 bases from V and 4 bases from J, with 18 bases in between. The CDR3 has 14 residues. Here the CDR3 reads CAAASGAVGNTIYF. The CDR3 bases are TGTGCCGCAGCCAGCGGGGCTGTAGGAAACACCATATATTTT.

This chain connects TRBV30 to TRBJ1-1; a weak D match, TRBD1 (5 bases). Trimming removed 7 bases at V and 1 base at J, with 13 bases between. From germline, CDR1 is GTSNPN and CDR2 SVGIG (reference sequence). There are 13 residues in the CDR3. The CDR3 reads CASLTGGNTEAFF. The CDR3 DNA sequence: TGTGCCTCCCTTACGGGGGGGAACACTGAAGCTTTCTTT. The entire variable domain, with the rest obtained from reference TRBV30 and TRBJ1-1, is as follows: SQTIHQWPATLVQPVGSPLSLECTVEGTSNPNLYWYRQAAGRGLQLLFYSVGIGQISSEVPQNLSASRPQDRQFILSSKKLLLSDSGFYLCASLTGGNTEAFFGQGTRLTVV.

The rearrangement links TRBV28 to TRBJ2-7, with 7 bases matching TRBD1. The CDR3 extends over 14 amino acids. V was pared by 3 bases and J by 6 bases, with 8 bases of the junction left unmatched. Germline CDR1 reads MDHEN; CDR2 reads SYDVKM. The CDR3 DNA is TGTGCCAGCAGTTTGAAGGGGGCGATTATCGAGCAGTACTTC. It yields the protein CASSLKGAIIEQYF.

The chain recombines TRBV2 with TRBJ2-4; D gene ambiguous. CDR3 length: 15 residues. Trimming stripped 0 bases from V and 3 bases from J, with 9 bases between. Germline V lookup: CDR1 SNHLY, CDR2 FYNNEI. The CDR3 loop reads CASSEARTIKNIQYF. The CDR3 bases are TGTGCCAGCAGTGAAGCTAGAACGATCAAAAACATTCAGTACTTC.

J is TRBJ2-5 and V is TRBV28; 10 bases line up with TRBD2. With the DNA end fitting TRBJ2-7 better, the J assignment may be wrong. CDR3 length: 18 amino acids. CDR1 and CDR2 (germline): MDHEN, SYDVKM. The CDR3 nucleotides are TGTGCCAGCAGTCCCCCGGGACTAGCGTGGCTACGGGCCTACGAGCAGTACTTC. Amino acids: CASSPPGLAWLRAYEQYF.

The CDR3 region has the DNA TGTGCCAGCAGCTCGGACAGGGCGGGTCAGCCCCAGCATTTT. It specifies CASSSDRAGQPQHF. V and J are TRBV5-4 and TRBJ1-5; 8 nucleotides line up with TRBD1. With 3 bases clipped from V and 6 bases from J, the junction kept 5 bases outside the gene matches. CDR3 size: 14 residues. The germline gives CDR1 SGHNT, CDR2 YYREEE (reference sequence).

The rearrangement uses TRBV4-3 and TRBJ2-7; 10 bases match TRBD2. The CDR3 has 17 residues. Germline lookup yields CDR1 LGHNA and CDR2 YSLEER. V dropped 0 bases and J dropped 2; count of bases not matched to a gene: 7. The CDR3 region is CASSQDMELAGPYEQYF. The CDR3 nucleotides are TGCGCCAGCAGCCAAGATATGGAACTAGCGGGGCCCTACGAGCAGTACTTC.

CDR3 amino acids: CASSSNGPGETQYF. The CDR3 DNA sequence: TGTGCCAGCAGCTCCAACGGGCCGGGGGAGACCCAGTACTTC. The chain recombines TRBV5-4 with TRBJ2-5, with a tentative D call TRBD2 (5 bases). CDR1 and CDR2 from the germline V gene are SGHNT and YYREEE (reference sequence). The CDR3 runs to 14 residues. The ends were cut back, 3 bases at V and 5 bases at J, with 14 bases in the middle.

In this sample, this clone turned up a few times. The chain joins TRBV5-1 to TRBJ2-7, with D possibly TRBD2 on 6 matching bases. V was clipped by 2 bases and J by 2 bases, with 14 bases between them. Germline V gene lookup returns CDR1 SGHRS and CDR2 YFSETQ. The length of the CDR3 is 15 residues. CDR3: CASSFSAGRTYEQYF. The CDR3 DNA follows: TGCGCCAGCAGCTTCTCGGCGGGAAGGACCTACGAGCAGTACTTC.

Only one count was recorded for this clone. This chain connects TRBV11-3 to TRBJ1-1, with D perhaps matching TRBD1 (5 bases). The germline gives CDR1 SGHNT, CDR2 YENEEA. The CDR3 has 14 amino acids. Trimming stripped 2 bases from V and 10 bases from J, with 17 bases between. CDR3 residues: CASSLNPGVLGAFF. CDR3 bases: TGTGCCAGCAGCTTAAATCCGGGGGTTCTGGGAGCTTTCTTT.

The rearrangement uses TRBV14 and TRBJ2-2, with D possibly being TRBD1 (7 bases). V was pared by 5 bases and J by 3 bases, with 19 bases between. CDR1 is SGHDN and CDR2 is FVKESK in the germline V gene. The CDR3 covers 17 residues. CDR3 residues: CASSAGQKTGDTGELFF. CDR3 sequence (DNA): TGTGCCAGCAGCGCGGGGCAAAAAACAGGGGACACCGGGGAGCTGTTTTTT.

This chain uses TRBV28 with TRBJ1-5; D not resolved. In germline, CDR1 is MDHEN, CDR2 SYDVKM. Trimming cost V 8 bases and J 4 bases, with 12 bases left between them. The CDR3 runs 13 residues. CDR3 sequence (DNA): TGTGCCAGCCAACGGAGCGGGAATCAGCCCCAGCATTTT. Translation gives CASQRSGNQPQHF.